The clone carrying this T cell receptor beta chain was recorded only once. The sample comes from a study of blood T cell repertoires in COVID-19. At the level of the study: Sites in the United States, Italy and Spain provided acute and convalescent COVID-19 samples. PBMCs, B-cell-depleted T cells, or T cells provided the cDNA or gDNA that made up the material.

The CDR3 runs 13 residues. Trimming took off 2 bases at V and 4 bases at J, with 8 bases between the two ends. Source study methods: Using reference gene primer amplification, nucleated cell counts were estimated. Sequencing used immunoSEQ multiplex PCR; TCRdb keeps in-frame clones, though not all of them. For V, J and clone size, that table is used; D and trimming come from the DNA. The sample shows 88,000 or so clones, about four fifths of them seen only once. The chain carries TRBV12-3 or TRBV12-4 and TRBJ1-1; D may be TRBD1 (5 bases). The TCR comes from a man of 80 years or more with acute or convalescent COVID-19. What was sequenced was peripheral blood. CDR3 amino acids: CASSLPGLTEAFF. The DNA for the CDR3 is TGTGCCAGCAGTTTACCAGGGCTCACTGAAGCTTTCTTT.